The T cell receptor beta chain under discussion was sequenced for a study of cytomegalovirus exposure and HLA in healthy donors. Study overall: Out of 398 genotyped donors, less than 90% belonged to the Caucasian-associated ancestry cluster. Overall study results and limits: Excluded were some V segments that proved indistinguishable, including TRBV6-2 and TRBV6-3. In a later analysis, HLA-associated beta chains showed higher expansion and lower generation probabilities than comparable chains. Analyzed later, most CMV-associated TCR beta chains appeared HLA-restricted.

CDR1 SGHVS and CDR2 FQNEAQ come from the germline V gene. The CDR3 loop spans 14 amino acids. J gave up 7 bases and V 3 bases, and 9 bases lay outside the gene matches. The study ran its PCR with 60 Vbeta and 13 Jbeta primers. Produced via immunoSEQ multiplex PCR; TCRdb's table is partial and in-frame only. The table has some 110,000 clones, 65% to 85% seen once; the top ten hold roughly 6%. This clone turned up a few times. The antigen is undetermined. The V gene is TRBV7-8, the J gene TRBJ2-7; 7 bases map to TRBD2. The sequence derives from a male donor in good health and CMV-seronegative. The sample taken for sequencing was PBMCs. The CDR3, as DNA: TGTGCCAGCAGCTTCCCGGTCCCCGGGGGGGAGCAGTACTTC. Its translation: CASSFPVPGGEQYF.